The subject of this entry is one TCR beta chain. Its matching antigen is unknown. An assay was performed, and its level was deep. Every subset's genomic DNA went evenly onto several immunoSEQ plates. Profiled with immunoSEQ multiplex PCR; TCRdb holds only in-frame clones, not every one. Of about 2.4 million clones in the sample, roughly 93% were seen once. The record originates from a study of shared clonotypes between healthy human individuals. Study-level background: CD8 memory received one plate per donor, CD8 naive two, CD4 memory three and CD4 naive three.

Trimming cost V 1 base and J 3 bases; bases outside gene matches: 4. CDR1 SGHKS and CDR2 YYEKEE come from the germline V gene (reference sequence). The CDR3 consists of 15 residues. General observations from the study: Unshared clonotypes carried lower generation probabilities than those common to all four donors.

The receptor was isolated from a man aged 18 to 30 in good health. Some clones in this sample may be carry-over from other donors' samples. The specimen sequenced was naive CD4+ T cells from PBMCs. The subset was: CD45RA+ positively selected. This rearrangement joins TRBV5-5 to TRBJ1-5, with 7 bases fitting TRBD1. CDR3 residues: CASSLWGQNNQPQHF. CDR3 coding DNA: TGTGCCAGCAGCTTGTGGGGACAGAACAATCAGCCCCAGCATTTT. Based on the CDR3 plus reference TRBV5-5 and TRBJ1-5, the full variable domain is DAGVTQSPTHLIKTRGQQVTLRCSPISGHKSVSWYQQVLGQGPQFIFQYYEKEERGRGNFPDRFSARQFPNYSSELNVNALLLGDSALYLCASSLWGQNNQPQHFGDGTRLSIL.